Each of the 10 T cell receptor beta chains below was sequenced from the same sample in a study of T-cell reconstitution after alpha-beta-depleted transplantation in children. Which antigens these TCRs recognize remains unknown. The TCRbeta library was prepared with unique molecular identifiers. TCRdb analysed the PCR reads with MiXCR anew, one entry per CDR3 protein. Of about 300,000 distinct CDR3 sequences in the sample, less than 9.5% were seen once. Study-wide findings and caveats: T-cell numbers and diversity one year post-transplant derived largely from freshly generated T cells.

The sequencing used peripheral blood, collected 360 days after TCRalphabeta/CD19-depleted stem cell transplant. All receptors derive from a female patient aged 2 to 10 who had a stem cell transplant for Fanconi anemia, so the T cells may come from the graft donor.

This clonotype has ten or more counts. The chain uses TRBV5-5 and TRBJ2-1, with D perhaps matching TRBD1 or TRBD2 (5 bases each). Germline V gene lookup returns CDR1 SGHKS and CDR2 YYEKEE (reference sequence). The germline V and J ends were trimmed by 8 bases and 7 bases, with 7 bases remaining between them. This CDR3 region has 10 residues. CDR3: CASGGNEQFF. For the CDR3, the DNA is TGTGCCAGTGGGGGAAATGAGCAGTTCTTC.

This chain joins TRBV18 and TRBJ2-7, with unresolved D. V gave up 0 bases and J gave up 3 bases, with 9 bases separating them. Germline loops: CDR1 KGHSH, CDR2 LQKENI. There are 14 residues in the CDR3. CDR3 sequence reads: CASSPPGSLYEQYF. CDR3 coding DNA: TGTGCCAGCTCACCACCTGGATCGCTCTACGAGCAGTACTTC.

At least ten counts were recorded for this clonotype. V and J are TRBV20-1 and TRBJ1-1; 7 bases match TRBD1. The CDR3 sequence is 13 residues long. In germline, CDR1 is DFQATT, CDR2 SNEGSKA (reference sequence). Germline trimming cut 3 bases from V and 7 bases from J; bases unmatched to any gene: 8. CDR3 in amino acids: CSARRQGEGEAFF. Written as DNA, the CDR3 is TGCAGTGCTAGGCGTCAGGGGGAGGGTGAAGCTTTCTTT.

The chain joins TRBV7-7 to TRBJ2-7; 13 positions match TRBD2. Germline trimming cut 4 bases from V and 6 bases from J; bases unmatched to any gene: 0. The germline CDR1 and CDR2 sequences are SSHAT and FNYEAQ (reference sequence). There are 13 residues in the CDR3. As DNA, the CDR3 is TGTGCCAGCAGCTGGACTAGCGGGAGCGAGCAGTACTTC. Protein: CASSWTSGSEQYF.

This rearrangement joins TRBV6-5 to TRBJ1-5; D is perhaps TRBD1 (5 bases). This CDR3 region has 14 residues. CDR1 MNHEY and CDR2 SVGAGI come from the germline V gene. V shed 7 bases and J shed 6 bases, with 16 bases lying between them. The chain's CDR3 is CASTGLLRSQPQHF. The CDR3 bases are TGTGCCAGCACGGGGCTCCTCAGAAGTCAGCCCCAGCATTTT.

Many counts were recorded for this clonotype. The chain is built from TRBV12-3 or TRBV12-4 and TRBJ2-3; D not resolved. The V end lost 5 bases, the J end lost 6 bases, and 12 bases lay between the germline ends. The CDR3 sequence is 13 residues long. The chain's CDR3 is CASSLYWRDTQYF. The DNA of the CDR3 is TGTGCCAGCAGTCTTTACTGGCGGGATACGCAGTATTTT.

This clonotype was seen a few times. The CDR3 loop is CASSQVYGSTYEQYF. CDR3 DNA: TGCGCCAGCAGCCAAGTCTACGGGAGCACCTACGAGCAGTACTTC. The chain recombines TRBV4-1 with TRBJ2-7; D is possibly TRBD2 (6 bases). CDR3 length: 15 residues. CDR1 MGHRA and CDR2 YSYEKL come from the germline V gene. The ends were cut back, 1 base at V and 2 bases at J, with 12 bases in the middle.

This clonotype was seen at least ten times. This chain uses TRBV24-1 with TRBJ2-2; the match to TRBD2 covers 11 bases. The CDR3 is 18 amino acids. J gave up 2 bases and V 0 bases, and 4 bases lay outside the gene matches. CDR1 KGHDR and CDR2 SFDVKD come from the germline V gene. The CDR3 loop reads CATSDLRTSGRNTGELFF. The CDR3 nucleotides are TGTGCCACCAGTGATTTGCGGACTAGCGGGCGCAACACCGGGGAGCTGTTTTTT.

The table lists this clonotype with many counts. This sequence joins TRBV5-1 and TRBJ1-1; no firm D call. This CDR3 has 16 residues. Trimming took 4 bases from V and 1 from J, leaving 17 bases between them. Germline V gene sequence: CDR1 SGHRS, CDR2 YFSETQ. CDR3: CASSAALVYENTEAFF. CDR3 DNA sequence: TGCGCCAGCAGCGCCGCCTTAGTGTACGAGAACACTGAAGCTTTCTTT.

This clonotype was detected many times. The chain links TRBV20-1 to TRBJ2-3; no clear D. The length of the CDR3 is 11 residues. Between the trimmed V and J ends, which lost 3 bases and 6 bases, there was a span of 7 bases. Germline V CDR1 and CDR2: DFQATT, SNEGSKA (reference sequence). The CDR3, as DNA: TGCAGTGCTAGGGGTACGGATACGCAGTATTTT. Protein product: CSARGTDTQYF.